This entry lists 27 T cell receptor beta chains sequenced from one sample in a study of blood T cells in healthy people across ages. Then a second PCR, running roughly 7 to 11 cycles, was carried out with a sample-barcoded 5' primer and a J-beta primer mix. MiXCR, run by TCRdb on the 5' RACE reads, gives a single entry per CDR3 protein. In the table there are 600,000 to 800,000 distinct CDR3 sequences, more than 45% of which are singletons. The sequencing input was blood. The receptor source for this set is a woman aged 80 or over in good health.

For the CDR3, the DNA is TGTGCCAGCAGTGCTAGAGGGGGCGGGGGGCGGAGAGATACGCAGTATTTT. Translating gives CASSARGGGGRRDTQYF. The chain employs TRBV25-1 and TRBJ2-3, with TRBD2 as a possible D gene (8 bases). The germline CDR1 and CDR2 sequences are MGHDK and SYGVNS. The CDR3 length is 17 residues. V was clipped by 4 bases and J by 5 bases, with 22 bases between them.

A few counts support this clonotype. The chain has TRBV7-2 and TRBJ1-5; TRBD1 is a possible D gene (6 bases). CDR1 SGHTA and CDR2 FQGNSA come from the germline V gene. The V and J ends lost 8 bases and 5 bases respectively, with 13 bases between them. CDR3 length equals 13 residues. The CDR3 here is CASSGGADQPQHF. The CDR3 DNA sequence: TGTGCCAGCTCGGGGGGGGCAGATCAGCCCCAGCATTTT.

This clonotype has at least ten counts. The chain employs TRBV7-3 and TRBJ1-2, with 8 bases matching TRBD1. The germline V gene has CDR1 SGHTA and CDR2 FQGTGA. The junction had 8 bases not matched to a gene; V was cut back by 3 bases and J by 5 bases. CDR3 length equals 15 residues. The CDR3 coding sequence is TGTGCCAGCAGCTTCTTCGACAGGGGAGATTATGGCTACACCTTC. This sequence encodes CASSFFDRGDYGYTF.

This clonotype appeared many times. It may be a read error: a sequence one base away is much more abundant. The V call is TRBV6-5, the J call TRBJ1-2; the D is unclear. This CDR3 comprises 14 residues. Germline-derived CDR1 and CDR2 are MNHEY and SVGAGI. The germline V and J ends were trimmed by 2 bases and 6 bases, with 13 bases remaining between them. The DNA for the CDR3 is TGTGCCAGCAGTTACGCACTTCGTCGTGATGGCTACACCTTC. As protein: CASSYALRRDGYTF.

The V gene is TRBV18, the J gene TRBJ1-1; weak D call: TRBD1 (5 bases). The germline V and J ends were trimmed by 6 bases and 4 bases, with 12 bases remaining between them. Germline CDR1 KGHSH, CDR2 LQKENI. This CDR3 has 13 amino acids. CDR3 bases: TGTGCCAGCTCTCCGGGGCAGAGCACTGAAGCTTTCTTT. Translated: CASSPGQSTEAFF.

The chain couples TRBV29-1 to TRBJ2-7; TRBD1 is a possible D gene (6 bases). V lost 5 bases, J lost 3 bases, and 11 bases lay in between. The length of the CDR3 is 12 residues. Germline CDR1 reads SQVTM; CDR2 reads ANQGSEA. The CDR3 sequence: CSVRPQGYEQYF. CDR3 nucleotide sequence: TGCAGCGTTCGTCCACAGGGCTACGAGCAGTACTTC.

The table lists this clonotype with a count of one. The chain recombines TRBV3-1 with TRBJ2-2; the match to TRBD1 covers 9 bases. V gave up 7 bases and J gave up 6 bases; unmatched junction bases: 12. The germline CDR1 and CDR2 sequences are LGHDT and YNNKEL (reference sequence). The CDR3 spans 16 residues. For the CDR3, the DNA is TGTGCCAGCACGCCCTTTTCCGGGACAGGGCCCGGGGAGCTGTTTTTT. Its protein is CASTPFSGTGPGELFF.

This rearrangement joins TRBV14 to TRBJ2-7; D perhaps matches TRBD1 (5 bases). V dropped 4 bases and J dropped 7 bases, with 20 bases sitting between them. This CDR3 is 15 amino acids long. Germline CDR1 reads SGHDN; CDR2 reads FVKESK. The CDR3 DNA follows: TGTGCCAGCAGCCCCGTCAGGGTTGGCGCGGAAGAGCAGTACTTC. It specifies CASSPVRVGAEEQYF.

This clonotype was detected many times. The rearrangement links TRBV7-8 to TRBJ2-7, with TRBD1 matching over 9 bases. The CDR3 is made up of 15 amino acids. Germline V gene data show CDR1 as SGHVS and CDR2 as FQNEAQ. J gave up 5 bases and V 4 bases, and 9 bases lay outside the gene matches. The CDR3 DNA follows: TGTGCCAGCAGCTCAAAATGGGACAGGGCAAACGAGCAGTACTTC. Amino acid sequence: CASSSKWDRANEQYF.

This chain links TRBV12-3 or TRBV12-4 with TRBJ2-6; D is uncertain. Trimming removed 2 bases at V and 4 bases at J, with 15 bases between. The CDR3 covers 17 residues. The CDR3 protein is CASSLLTLHRGANVLTF. Written as DNA, the CDR3 is TGTGCCAGCAGTTTACTGACCCTACATAGGGGGGCCAACGTCCTGACTTTC.

The chain has TRBV6-2 or TRBV6-3 and TRBJ2-1; D is possibly TRBD2 (6 bases). The CDR3 is made up of 14 amino acids. Germline V gene data show CDR1 as MNHEY and CDR2 as SVGEGT. V lost 5 bases, J lost 2 bases, and 10 bases lay in between. The CDR3 spells CASSPGRTYNEQFF. In nucleotides, the CDR3 is TGTGCCAGCAGTCCAGGGAGGACCTACAATGAGCAGTTCTTC.

This clonotype was observed at least ten times. J is TRBJ2-5 and V is TRBV3-1; D not certain. Trimming took off 0 bases at V and 8 bases at J, with 10 bases between the two ends. CDR3 size: 13 residues. Germline-derived CDR1 and CDR2 are LGHDT and YNNKEL (reference sequence). The CDR3 reads CASSQDYRETQYF. In DNA, the CDR3 is TGTGCCAGCAGCCAAGATTATCGTGAAACCCAGTACTTC.

The J gene is TRBJ2-4, the V gene TRBV16; TRBD2 might be the D (5 bases). The DNA end is more similar to TRBJ2-7, so the J call may be wrong. CDR3 length: 14 residues. The germline V gene has CDR1 KGHSY and CDR2 FQNENV. The CDR3 is CASSPRGETYEQYF. DNA of the CDR3: TGTGCCAGCAGCCCCCGGGGAGAAACCTACGAGCAGTACTTC.

At least ten counts were recorded for this clonotype. At one of its ends the junction is not consistent with the germline gene, which may arise from a read error. The J gene is TRBJ2-5, the V gene TRBV20-1; D is possibly TRBD1 or TRBD2 (5 bases each). The length of the CDR3 is 15 residues. Germline CDR1 reads DFQATT; CDR2 reads SNEGSKA (reference sequence). The CDR3 reads CSARRGLGTQEPQYF. The CDR3, as DNA: TGCAGTGCTAGGAGGGGATTGGGGACGCAAGAGCCCCAGTACTTC.

A remark on this clonotype: A much larger clone sits a single nucleotide away, making a read error possible. V and J are TRBV7-9 and TRBJ2-3; D call uncertain. V was clipped by 7 bases and J by 9 bases, with 17 bases between them. This CDR3 contains 13 residues. In germline, CDR1 is SEHNR, CDR2 FQNEAQ (reference sequence). In DNA, the CDR3 is TGTGCCAGCATCTCGATGAGTTTGGAGACGCAGTATTTT. Translated: CASISMSLETQYF.

The chain carries TRBV6-6 and TRBJ2-7, with D uncertain. Germline loops: CDR1 MNHNY, CDR2 SVGAGI (reference sequence). The ends were cut back, 2 bases at V and 0 bases at J, with 5 bases in the middle. The CDR3 length is 13 residues. In DNA form, the CDR3 reads TGTGCCAGCAGTTACGTAGACTCCTACGAGCAGTACTTC. Its translation: CASSYVDSYEQYF.

This clonotype was detected many times. The CDR3 coding sequence is TGCAGCGTTGAAGCAGGGTCTGACGAGCAGTACTTC. Its protein product is CSVEAGSDEQYF. This chain links TRBV29-1 with TRBJ2-7; D may be TRBD1 (5 bases). The CDR3 loop spans 12 amino acids. Trimming cost V 1 base and J 5 bases, with 9 bases left between them. Germline V gene data show CDR1 as SQVTM and CDR2 as ANQGSEA.

The genes are TRBV11-2 and TRBJ2-5; D not certain. The CDR3 length is 15 residues. The V gene's germline CDR1 is SGHAT and CDR2 FQNNGV. V lost 4 bases and J lost 7, with 19 bases in between. The CDR3 nucleotides are TGTGCCAGCAGCTCCCGGGTGGGCGTGCAGCTGACCCAGTACTTC. Translated: CASSSRVGVQLTQYF.

The chain combines TRBV12-3 or TRBV12-4 with TRBJ2-4, with a tentative D call TRBD2 (5 bases). The tail of the sequence fits TRBJ2-7 better, so the J call may be wrong. The CDR3 spans 13 residues. Here the CDR3 reads CASSSRQEGEQYF. Here the CDR3 DNA reads TGTGCCAGCAGTTCTCGACAAGAGGGCGAGCAGTACTTC.

There are many counts of this clonotype. This rearrangement joins TRBV29-1 to TRBJ1-2; D is possibly TRBD1 (5 bases). The CDR3 is made up of 14 amino acids. CDR1 and CDR2 (germline): SQVTM, ANQGSEA. Trimming removed 6 bases from V and 5 bases from J, with 19 bases in between. CDR3 sequence (DNA): TGCAGCGTCGCTCCAGGGACTGCCTCATATGGCTACACCTTC. Encoded protein: CSVAPGTASYGYTF.

As regards this clonotype: The junction differs from germline at one of its ends, possibly a read error. The CDR3 loop is CAGSLTRLAYEQYF. CDR3 DNA: TGCGCCGGCAGCCTAACTAGGTTGGCCTACGAGCAGTACTTC. The chain joins TRBV4-1 to TRBJ2-7, with D maybe TRBD2 (5 bases). The CDR3 has 14 amino acids. CDR1 and CDR2 from the germline V gene are MGHRA and YSYEKL.

This chain connects TRBV7-9 to TRBJ2-3, with unresolved D. V dropped 1 base and J dropped 0 bases, with 11 bases sitting between them. CDR1 and CDR2 (germline): SEHNR, FQNEAQ (reference sequence). There are 16 residues in the CDR3. CDR3 region: CASSLGNSSSTDTQYF. The CDR3 bases are TGTGCCAGCAGCTTAGGGAACTCTTCTAGCACAGATACGCAGTATTTT.

The chain is built from TRBV7-2 and TRBJ2-7; 7 nucleotides agree with TRBD1. Germline V gene lookup returns CDR1 SGHTA and CDR2 FQGNSA. Germline trimming cut 5 bases from V and 12 bases from J; bases unmatched to any gene: 10. The CDR3 length is 12 residues. The CDR3 here is CASSARTGLLYF. The CDR3 DNA follows: TGTGCCAGCAGCGCAAGGACAGGACTTCTGTACTTC. Based on the CDR3 plus reference TRBV7-2 and TRBJ2-7, the full variable domain is GAGVSQSPSNKVTEKGKDVELRCDPISGHTALYWYRQSLGQGLEFLIYFQGNSAPDKSGLPSDRFSAERTGGSVSTLTIQRTQQEDSAVYLCASSARTGLLYFGPGTRLTVT.

The table lists this clonotype with a few counts. This sequence joins TRBV5-1 and TRBJ2-2, with D possibly TRBD1 on 5 matching bases. This CDR3 comprises 15 residues. The germline V gene has CDR1 SGHRS and CDR2 YFSETQ. Trimming cost V 1 base and J 2 bases, with 9 bases left between them. Here the CDR3 reads CASSLSTGNTGELFF. Written as DNA, the CDR3 is TGCGCCAGCAGCTTGAGCACAGGCAACACCGGGGAGCTGTTTTTT.

Regarding this clonotype: A much larger clone sits a single nucleotide away, making a read error possible. The gene calls are TRBV10-1 and TRBJ2-1; D is ambiguous. The tail of the sequence fits TRBJ2-7 better, so the J call may be wrong. The CDR3 has 12 amino acids. Germline V CDR1 and CDR2: WNHNN, SYGVQD (reference sequence). CDR3: CASSDPGAEQYF. The CDR3 DNA reads as TGCGCCAGCAGTGATCCGGGCGCTGAGCAGTACTTC.

There are many counts of this clonotype. This chain joins TRBV11-2 and TRBJ2-3; possible D gene TRBD2, 6 bases. This CDR3 is 14 amino acids long. The V gene lost 10 bases and the J gene lost 3 bases, with 17 bases spanning the gap. The germline V gene has CDR1 SGHAT and CDR2 FQNNGV. CDR3 bases: TGTGCCACCACGGAGGGGCGGAGTACAGATACGCAGTATTTT. Residues: CATTEGRSTDTQYF.

The chain employs TRBV20-1 and TRBJ2-7, with 8 bases identical to TRBD2. Germline CDR1 reads DFQATT; CDR2 reads SNEGSKA (reference sequence). This CDR3 spans 12 amino acids. CDR3 protein: CTLGLAGYEQYF. In DNA, the CDR3 is TGCACCCTAGGACTAGCTGGCTACGAGCAGTACTTC.